Described below is a single T cell receptor beta chain sequence and its context. The antigen remains unidentified. This entry is derived from a study of cytomegalovirus exposure and HLA in healthy donors. Study-level findings and limits: Across donors, sequencing depth was assumed by presence/absence analyses to be roughly uniform. High sensitivity and specificity were reportedly achieved when the classifier diagnosed cytomegalovirus status. Sequencing likely generated an artifact that appeared as a cluster of highly shared sequence variants.

The PCR made use of 60 Vbeta and 13 Jbeta primers. Sequencing used immunoSEQ multiplex PCR; TCRdb keeps in-frame clones, though not all of them. The sample lists about 110,000 clones, 70% to 80% occurring once. The sequencing sample was made of PBMCs. This clonotype was sampled from a female donor in good health and CMV-seronegative.

As DNA, the CDR3 is TGTGCCAGCAGCCGATTCACCTCAGGGGGTGGGATCAATGAGCAGTTCTTC. Translated, it gives CASSRFTSGGGINEQFF. The chain couples TRBV7-6 to TRBJ2-1; TRBD1 matches at 7 bases. This CDR3 has 17 residues. The V segment lost 5 bases and the J segment 6 bases; nucleotides outside the gene matches: 16. Germline V gives CDR1 SGHVS, CDR2 FNYEAQ. Looking up the rest from reference TRBV7-6 and TRBJ2-1 gives the full variable domain: GAGVSQSPRYKVTKRGQDVALRCDPISGHVSLYWYRQALGQGPEFLTYFNYEAQQDKSGLPNDRFSAERPEGSISTLTIQRTEQRDSAMYRCASSRFTSGGGINEQFFGPGTRLTVL.